Listed here is a single TCR beta chain. Its matching antigen is unknown. The data were taken from a study of cytomegalovirus exposure and HLA in healthy donors. Study-level results: The study had only CMV serostatus as immune exposure information. Altogether, around 160 TCR beta chains were recorded as cytomegalovirus-associated.

PCR employed 60 Vbeta and 13 Jbeta primers. Produced via immunoSEQ multiplex PCR; TCRdb's table is partial and in-frame only. The table for this sample gives about 110,000 clones. The trim removed 6 bases at V and 13 bases at J, leaving 2 bases unmatched. The length of the CDR3 is 10 residues. Germline CDR1 and CDR2: MNHNS and SASEGT. The source material was PBMCs. This sequence joins TRBV6-1 and TRBJ2-5; 10 bases map to TRBD1. The receptor was derived from a man aged 30 to 45 in good health and CMV-seronegative. The CDR3 sequence is CASRRDRGYF. The CDR3, as DNA: TGTGCCAGCAGGCGGGACAGGGGGTACTTC.